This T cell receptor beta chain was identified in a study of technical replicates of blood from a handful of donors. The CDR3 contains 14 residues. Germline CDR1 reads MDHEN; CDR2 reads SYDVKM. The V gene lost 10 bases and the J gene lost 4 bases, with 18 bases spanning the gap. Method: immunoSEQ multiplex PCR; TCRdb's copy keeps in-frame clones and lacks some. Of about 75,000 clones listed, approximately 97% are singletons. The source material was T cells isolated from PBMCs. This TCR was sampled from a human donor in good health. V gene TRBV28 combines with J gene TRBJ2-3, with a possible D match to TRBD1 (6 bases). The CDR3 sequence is CATIAGTNSDTQYF. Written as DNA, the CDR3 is TGTGCCACCATAGCCGGGACAAATTCAGATACGCAGTATTTT.